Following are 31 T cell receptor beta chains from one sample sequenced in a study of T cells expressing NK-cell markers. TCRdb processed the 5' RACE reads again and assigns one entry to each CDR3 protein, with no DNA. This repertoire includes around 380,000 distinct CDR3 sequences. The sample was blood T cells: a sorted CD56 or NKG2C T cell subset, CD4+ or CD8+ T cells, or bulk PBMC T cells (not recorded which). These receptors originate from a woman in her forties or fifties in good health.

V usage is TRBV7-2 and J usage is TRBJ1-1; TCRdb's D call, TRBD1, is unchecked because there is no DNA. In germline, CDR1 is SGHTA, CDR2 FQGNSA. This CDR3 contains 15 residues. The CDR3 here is CASSLGQGLTTEAFF.

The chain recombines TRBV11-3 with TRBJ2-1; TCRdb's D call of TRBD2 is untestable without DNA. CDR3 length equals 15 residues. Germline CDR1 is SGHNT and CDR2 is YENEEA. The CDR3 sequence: CASRERTSGNNEQFF.

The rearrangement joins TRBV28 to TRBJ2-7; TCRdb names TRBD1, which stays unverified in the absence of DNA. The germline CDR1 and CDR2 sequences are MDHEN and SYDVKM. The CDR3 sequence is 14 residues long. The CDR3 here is CASSSLAGGYEQYF.

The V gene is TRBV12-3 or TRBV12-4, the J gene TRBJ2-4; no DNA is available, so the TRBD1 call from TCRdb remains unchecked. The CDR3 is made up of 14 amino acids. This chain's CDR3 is CASTNRGAKNIQYF.

The CDR3: CASSPRGPGTDTQYF. The V call is TRBV7-6, the J call TRBJ2-3; TCRdb calls TRBD1, which cannot be checked without DNA. This CDR3 has 15 amino acids. CDR1 is SGHVS, CDR2 FNYEAQ, per germline.

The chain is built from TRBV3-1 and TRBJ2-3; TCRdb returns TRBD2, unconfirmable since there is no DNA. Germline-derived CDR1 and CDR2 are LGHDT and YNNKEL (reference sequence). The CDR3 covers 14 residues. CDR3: CAVGRGKRTDTQYF.

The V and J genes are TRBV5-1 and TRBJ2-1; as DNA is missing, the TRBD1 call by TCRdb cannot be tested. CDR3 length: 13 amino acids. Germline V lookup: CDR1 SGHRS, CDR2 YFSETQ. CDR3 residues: CASSLGRGDEQFF.

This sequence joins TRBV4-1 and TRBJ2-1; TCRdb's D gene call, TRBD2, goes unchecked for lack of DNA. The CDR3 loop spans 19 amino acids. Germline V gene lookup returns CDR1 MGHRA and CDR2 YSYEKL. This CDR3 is CASSQRSREATPPHNEQFF.

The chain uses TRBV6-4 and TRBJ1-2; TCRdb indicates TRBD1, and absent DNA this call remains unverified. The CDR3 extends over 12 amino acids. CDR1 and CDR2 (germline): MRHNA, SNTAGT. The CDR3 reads CASSDSTGGYTF.

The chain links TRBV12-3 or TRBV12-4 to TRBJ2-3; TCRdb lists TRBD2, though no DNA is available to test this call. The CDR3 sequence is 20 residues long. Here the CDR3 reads CASSFRPSGRAVPNTDTQYF.

This CDR3 is CASSPPGRPNYEQYF. The chain combines TRBV12-3 or TRBV12-4 with TRBJ2-7; TCRdb reports TRBD2, a call that lacks DNA to check it against. The CDR3 covers 15 residues.

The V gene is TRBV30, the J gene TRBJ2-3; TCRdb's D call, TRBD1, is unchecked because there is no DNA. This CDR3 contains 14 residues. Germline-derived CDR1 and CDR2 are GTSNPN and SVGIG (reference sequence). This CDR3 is CAWSGPGGGGTQYF.

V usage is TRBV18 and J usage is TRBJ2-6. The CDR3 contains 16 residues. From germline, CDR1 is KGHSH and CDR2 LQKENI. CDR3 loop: CASSPSGISGANVLTF. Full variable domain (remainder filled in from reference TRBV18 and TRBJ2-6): NAGVMQNPRHLVRRRGQEARLRCSPMKGHSHVYWYRQLPEEGLKFMVYLQKENIIDESGMPKERFSAEFPKEGPSILRIQQVVRGDSAAYFCASSPSGISGANVLTFGAGSRLTVL.

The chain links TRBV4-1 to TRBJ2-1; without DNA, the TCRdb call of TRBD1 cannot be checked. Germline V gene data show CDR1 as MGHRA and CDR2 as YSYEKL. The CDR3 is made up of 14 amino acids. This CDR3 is CASSLGASYNEQFF.

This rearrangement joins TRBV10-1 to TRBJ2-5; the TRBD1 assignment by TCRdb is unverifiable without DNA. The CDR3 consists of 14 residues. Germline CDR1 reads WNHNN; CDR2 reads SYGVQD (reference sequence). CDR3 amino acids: CASSRGGIRETQYF.

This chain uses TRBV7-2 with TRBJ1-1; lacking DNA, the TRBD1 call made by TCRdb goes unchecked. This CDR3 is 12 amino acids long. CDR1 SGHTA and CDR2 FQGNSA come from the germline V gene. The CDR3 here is CASRSQGVEAFF.

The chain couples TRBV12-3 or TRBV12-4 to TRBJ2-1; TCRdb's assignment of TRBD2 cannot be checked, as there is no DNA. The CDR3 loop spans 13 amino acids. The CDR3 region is CASRGTAVDEQFF.

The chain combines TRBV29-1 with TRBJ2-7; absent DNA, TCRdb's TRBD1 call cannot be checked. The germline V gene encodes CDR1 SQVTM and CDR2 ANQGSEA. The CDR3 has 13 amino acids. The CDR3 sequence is CSVQAGQGAEQYF.

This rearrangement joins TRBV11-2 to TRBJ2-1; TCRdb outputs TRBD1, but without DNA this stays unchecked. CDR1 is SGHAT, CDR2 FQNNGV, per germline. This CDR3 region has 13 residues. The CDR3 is CASSLLGVARQFF.

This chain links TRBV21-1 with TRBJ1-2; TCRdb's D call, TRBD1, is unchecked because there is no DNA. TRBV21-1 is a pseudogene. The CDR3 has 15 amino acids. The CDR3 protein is CASSKARWEGDGYTF.

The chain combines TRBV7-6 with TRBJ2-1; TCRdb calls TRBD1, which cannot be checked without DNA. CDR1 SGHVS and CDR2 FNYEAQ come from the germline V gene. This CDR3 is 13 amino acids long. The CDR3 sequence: CASSSPTANEQFF.

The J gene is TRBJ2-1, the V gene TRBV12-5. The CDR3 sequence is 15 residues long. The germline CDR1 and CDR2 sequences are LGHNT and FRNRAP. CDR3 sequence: CASGLERSSYNEQFF. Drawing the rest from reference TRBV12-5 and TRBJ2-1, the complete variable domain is DARVTQTPRHKVTEMGQEVTMRCQPILGHNTVFWYRQTMMQGLELLAYFRNRAPLDDSGMPKDRFSAEMPDATLATLKIQPSEPRDSAVYFCASGLERSSYNEQFFGPGTRLTVL.

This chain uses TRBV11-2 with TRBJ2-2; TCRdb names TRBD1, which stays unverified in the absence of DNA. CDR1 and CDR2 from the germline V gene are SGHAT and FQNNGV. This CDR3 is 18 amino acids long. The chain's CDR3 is CASSSRGGAAGGVGELFF.

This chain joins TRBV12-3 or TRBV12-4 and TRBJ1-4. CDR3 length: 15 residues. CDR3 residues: CASSFGGMPNEKLFF.

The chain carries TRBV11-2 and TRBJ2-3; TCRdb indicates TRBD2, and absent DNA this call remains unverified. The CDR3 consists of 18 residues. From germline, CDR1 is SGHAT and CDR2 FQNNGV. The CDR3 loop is CASSPRTSGRFPTDTQYF.

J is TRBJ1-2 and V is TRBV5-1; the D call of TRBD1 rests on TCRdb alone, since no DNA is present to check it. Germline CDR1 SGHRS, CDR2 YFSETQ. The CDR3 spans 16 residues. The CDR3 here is CASRARFREDRPGYTF.

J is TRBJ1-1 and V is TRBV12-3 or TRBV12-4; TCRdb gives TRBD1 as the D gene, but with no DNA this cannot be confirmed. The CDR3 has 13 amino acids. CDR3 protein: CASKPRQGTEAFF.

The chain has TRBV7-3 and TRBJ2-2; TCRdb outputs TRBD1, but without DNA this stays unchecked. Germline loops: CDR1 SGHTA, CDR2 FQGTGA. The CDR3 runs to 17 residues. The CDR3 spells CASSLSVTGVNTGELFF.

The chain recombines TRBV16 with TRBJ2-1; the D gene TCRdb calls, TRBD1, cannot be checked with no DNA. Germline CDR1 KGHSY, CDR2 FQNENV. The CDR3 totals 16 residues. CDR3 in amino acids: CASSPRVGGVYNEQFF.

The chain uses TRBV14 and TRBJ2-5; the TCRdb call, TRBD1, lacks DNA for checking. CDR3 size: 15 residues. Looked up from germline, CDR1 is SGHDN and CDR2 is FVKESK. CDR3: CASSEGGQGQETQYF.

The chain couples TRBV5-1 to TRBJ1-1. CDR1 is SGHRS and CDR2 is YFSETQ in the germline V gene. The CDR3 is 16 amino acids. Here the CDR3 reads CASSSGGPFMNTEAFF.